This is a list of T cell receptor beta chains from one sample in a study of molecular identifiers for immune sequencing clone quantification. TCRdb redid the calling of the PCR reads with MiXCR, one entry per CDR3 protein. In the table there are hundreds of thousands of distinct CDR3 sequences, 25% of which are singletons. Sequencing was carried out using naive CD8+ T cells from blood, with Jurkat cell RNA spiked in. All receptors derive from a human donor in good health. Some libraries in this study had Jurkat cell RNA spiked in. CDR3s include the opening cysteine and the closing phenylalanine or tryptophan. The order of the fields is D gene, J gene, clone size, V gene, CDR3 protein, CDR3 DNA. D genes are given only for firm matches. Size values are once, few and many counts, or a class for expanded clones, and some rows have none.

D: -; J: TRBJ2-7; size: -; V: TRBV6-2/TRBV6-3; CDR3: CASIGQTYEQYF; DNA: TGTGCCAGCATAGGACAGACCTACGAGCAGTACTTC
D: TRBD1; J: TRBJ2-1; size: few; V: TRBV30; CDR3: CAWGQGLNEQFF; DNA: TGTGCCTGGGGACAGGGTCTCAATGAGCAGTTCTTC
D: TRBD2; J: TRBJ2-4; size: many; V: TRBV6-2/TRBV6-3; CDR3: CASSYSGSLTNIQYF; DNA: TGTGCCAGCAGTTATAGCGGGAGCCTAACAAACATTCAGTACTTC
D: TRBD2; J: TRBJ2-3; size: few; V: TRBV27; CDR3: CASRLAGGSDTQYF; DNA: TGTGCCTCCCGACTAGCGGGGGGGTCAGATACGCAGTATTTT
D: -; J: TRBJ2-7; size: many; V: TRBV7-2; CDR3: CASSYYLGVSSYEQYF; DNA: TGTGCCAGCAGCTACTACTTAGGGGTCAGCTCCTACGAGCAGTACTTC
D: TRBD2; J: TRBJ2-7; size: -; V: TRBV20-1; CDR3: CSANPSGSYYEQYF; DNA: TGCAGTGCTAATCCTAGCGGGAGTTACTACGAGCAGTACTTC
D: -; J: TRBJ1-4; size: many; V: TRBV7-8; CDR3: CASSPQVAPLLFF; DNA: TGTGCCAGCAGCCCCCAGGTTGCCCCGTTACTGTTTTTT
D: -; J: TRBJ1-2; size: -; V: TRBV14; CDR3: CASSLRRDYGCTF; DNA: TGTGCCAGCAGCCTGAGGAGGGACTATGGCTGCACCTTC
D: TRBD1; J: TRBJ2-7; size: -; V: TRBV7-9; CDR3: CASSRVDGDRIYEQYF; DNA: TGTGCCAGCAGCAGAGTAGATGGGGACAGGATTTACGAGCAGTACTTC
D: TRBD1; J: TRBJ2-7; size: few; V: TRBV19; CDR3: CASSPGQGPPTSYEQYF; DNA: TGTGCCAGTAGTCCGGGACAGGGGCCCCCAACCTCCTACGAGCAGTACTTC
D: -; J: TRBJ2-1; size: few; V: TRBV19; CDR3: CASSTGPGNEQFF; DNA: TGTGCCAGTAGTACCGGCCCAGGAAATGAGCAGTTCTTC
D: -; J: TRBJ2-7; size: -; V: TRBV21-1; CDR3: CASSDRDRVQYEQYF; DNA: TGTGCCAGCAGCGACCGGGACAGGGTCCAGTACGAGCAGTACTTC
D: TRBD1; J: TRBJ1-3; size: many; V: TRBV4-3; CDR3: CASSQDFTGEVSGNTIYF; DNA: TGCGCCAGCAGCCAAGATTTTACAGGGGAAGTCTCTGGAAACACCATATATTTT
D: -; J: TRBJ1-1; size: -; V: TRBV12-3/TRBV12-4; CDR3: CASSFWTEEAFF; DNA: TGTGCCAGCAGTTTTTGGACAGAGGAAGCTTTCTTT
D: -; J: TRBJ1-1; size: many; V: TRBV28; CDR3: CASSEINTEAFF; DNA: TGTGCCAGCAGCGAAATTAACACTGAAGCTTTCTTT
D: -; J: TRBJ2-7; size: many; V: TRBV4-1; CDR3: CASSQQASYEQYF; DNA: TGCGCCAGCAGCCAACAGGCAAGCTACGAGCAGTACTTC
D: TRBD2; J: TRBJ2-7; size: many; V: TRBV2; CDR3: CASSGDGSGTTVTLRAVQYF; DNA: TGTGCCAGCAGTGGGGACGGCAGCGGGACTACCGTTACCCTACGAGCAGTACAGTACTTC
D: TRBD1; J: TRBJ1-3; size: many; V: TRBV29-1; CDR3: CSVEGQGGNTIYF; DNA: TGCAGCGTTGAAGGACAGGGAGGAAACACCATATATTTT
D: TRBD2; J: TRBJ2-3; size: -; V: TRBV13; CDR3: CASSPPAGGAPDTQYF; DNA: TGTGCCAGCAGCCCGCCGGCGGGAGGAGCCCCAGATACGCAGTATTTT
D: -; J: TRBJ2-7; size: many; V: TRBV20-1; CDR3: CSARPQGFYEQYF; DNA: TGCAGTGCTAGACCCCAGGGATTCTACGAGCAGTACTTC
D: -; J: TRBJ2-7; size: many; V: TRBV13; CDR3: CASSPASTGHEQYF; DNA: TGTGCCAGCAGCCCGGCCTCTACAGGGCACGAGCAGTACTTC
D: -; J: TRBJ2-1; size: -; V: TRBV10-3; CDR3: CAISESKGSRYNEQFF; DNA: TGTGCCATCAGTGAGTCGAAAGGGTCTCGGTACAATGAGCAGTTCTTC
D: TRBD2; J: TRBJ2-7; size: few; V: TRBV6-2/TRBV6-3; CDR3: CASRYAGEVPYEQYF; DNA: TGTGCCAGCCGTTACGCGGGAGAGGTGCCTTACGAGCAGTACTTC
D: TRBD2; J: TRBJ2-3; size: -; V: TRBV3-1; CDR3: CASSQVGLGRTDTQYF; DNA: TGTGCCAGCAGCCAAGTGGGACTAGGAAGGACAGATACGCAGTATTTT
D: TRBD1; J: TRBJ2-2; size: -; V: TRBV12-3/TRBV12-4; CDR3: CASRGTGPATGELFF; DNA: TGTGCCAGCAGAGGGACAGGGCCAGCCACCGGGGAGCTGTTTTTT
D: -; J: TRBJ1-4; size: -; V: TRBV5-7; CDR3: CASSLGASTNEKLFF; DNA: TGTGCCAGCAGCTTGGGGGCATCAACTAATGAAAAACTGTTTTTT
D: -; J: TRBJ2-5; size: many; V: TRBV4-3; CDR3: CASSQGSSPQETQYF; DNA: TGCGCCAGCAGCCAAGGATCAAGTCCCCAAGAGACCCAGTACTTC
D: TRBD1; J: TRBJ1-1; size: many; V: TRBV7-9; CDR3: CASSWRDRRDYEAFF; DNA: TGTGCCAGCAGCTGGAGGGACAGGCGCGATTATGAAGCTTTCTTT
D: TRBD2; J: TRBJ2-7; size: many; V: TRBV4-3; CDR3: CASSQVLAGGISYEQYF; DNA: TGCGCCAGCAGCCAAGTACTAGCGGGAGGTATATCCTACGAGCAGTACTTC
D: -; J: TRBJ2-7; size: few; V: TRBV19; CDR3: CASSIGLSEQYF; DNA: TGTGCCAGTAGTATAGGTCTGAGCGAGCAGTACTTC
D: -; J: TRBJ2-6; size: -; V: TRBV7-9; CDR3: CASSNSGANVPTF; DNA: TGTGCCAGTTCAAACTCTGGGGCCAACGTCCCGACTTTC
D: TRBD1; J: TRBJ1-1; size: many; V: TRBV14; CDR3: CASSQEGDREAFF; DNA: TGTGCCAGCAGCCAAGAAGGGGACAGAGAAGCTTTCTTT
D: TRBD1; J: TRBJ2-2; size: few; V: TRBV6-4; CDR3: CASSDSRTGGNTGELFF; DNA: TGTGCCAGCAGTGACTCGAGGACAGGGGGAAACACCGGGGAGCTGTTTTTT
D: -; J: TRBJ2-7; size: -; V: TRBV6-1; CDR3: CASSGHIEQYF; DNA: TGTGCCAGCAGTGGACACATCGAGCAGTACTTC
D: -; J: TRBJ2-7; size: -; V: TRBV7-6; CDR3: CASSPGQSTYEQYF; DNA: TGTGCCAGCAGCCCTGGACAGTCGACCTACGAGCAGTACTTC
D: -; J: TRBJ2-7; size: -; V: TRBV2; CDR3: CASKGVEGYSSYEQYF; DNA: TGTGCCAGCAAGGGTGTCGAGGGCTATAGCTCCTACGAGCAGTACTTC
D: TRBD2; J: TRBJ2-1; size: -; V: TRBV12-3/TRBV12-4; CDR3: CASSQISGGAGDNEQFF; DNA: TGTGCCAGCAGTCAAATTAGCGGGGGGGCTGGGGACAATGAGCAGTTCTTC
D: -; J: TRBJ2-3; size: -; V: TRBV7-6; CDR3: CASSLVPAVPGDTQYF; DNA: TGTGCCAGCAGCTTAGTGCCGGCAGTACCGGGAGATACGCAGTATTTT
D: TRBD1; J: TRBJ1-1; size: many; V: TRBV7-9; CDR3: CASSLVDRGTEAFF; DNA: TGTGCCAGCAGCTTAGTGGACAGGGGGACTGAAGCTTTCTTT
D: -; J: TRBJ2-7; size: few; V: TRBV7-9; CDR3: CASSFGGIEQYF; DNA: TGTGCCAGCAGCTTTGGGGGAATAGAGCAGTACTTC
D: -; J: TRBJ2-1; size: -; V: TRBV3-1; CDR3: CASSPRFPYSSYNEQFF; DNA: TGTGCCAGCAGCCCTCGTTTCCCTTACAGCTCCTACAATGAGCAGTTCTTC
D: TRBD2; J: TRBJ2-3; size: many; V: TRBV12-3/TRBV12-4; CDR3: CASSPTSGGDSDTQYF; DNA: TGTGCCAGCAGCCCAACTAGCGGGGGGGATTCAGATACGCAGTATTTT
D: -; J: TRBJ1-6; size: few; V: TRBV9; CDR3: CASSVDRTASYNSPLHF; DNA: TGTGCCAGCAGCGTGGACCGAACCGCCTCCTATAATTCACCCCTCCACTTT
D: TRBD1; J: TRBJ2-7; size: -; V: TRBV19; CDR3: CASSPGTGNYYEQYF; DNA: TGTGCCAGTAGTCCCGGGACAGGCAATTACTACGAGCAGTACTTC
D: -; J: TRBJ2-7; size: -; V: TRBV5-1; CDR3: CASSLDGGDNYEQYF; DNA: TGCGCCAGCAGCTTGGATGGCGGGGACAACTACGAGCAGTACTTC
D: -; J: TRBJ2-7; size: many; V: TRBV20-1; CDR3: CSVKTGGSTFPYEQYF; DNA: TGCAGTGTCAAGACAGGCGGGTCTACTTTCCCCTACGAGCAGTACTTC
D: -; J: TRBJ2-7; size: -; V: TRBV4-3; CDR3: CASSQDRARAYEQYF; DNA: TGCGCCAGCAGCCAAGATAGGGCCAGGGCCTACGAGCAGTACTTC